This TCR beta chain was recovered during a study of preoperative IRX-2 immunotherapy in early breast cancer. The CDR3 is 17 amino acids. Losses at the gene ends were 0 bases for V and 0 bases for J; bases not matched to a gene: 5. Germline CDR1 and CDR2: SGHRS and YFSETQ. Some clones are missing from TCRdb's copy, which holds only in-frame ones; the method was immunoSEQ multiplex PCR. The data hold about 2,000 clones, with about 81% observed a single time. Treatment meaning: preoperative locoregional IRX-2 cytokine immunotherapy. Samples came from a phase Ib trial of preoperative locoregional IRX-2 cytokine immunotherapy.

The J gene is TRBJ2-3, the V gene TRBV5-1; 9 nucleotides line up with TRBD2. The sample in question was tumor tissue, obtained before IRX-2 immunotherapy. The origin of this receptor is a human donor with breast cancer. Here the CDR3 DNA reads TGCGCCAGCAGCTTGGTGACTAGCGGAGCTAGCACAGATACGCAGTATTTT. This sequence encodes CASSLVTSGASTDTQYF.